This entry features one TCR beta chain sequence. This CDR3 has 16 amino acids. Trimming pared 4 bases from V and 2 bases from J, leaving 18 bases between. In germline, CDR1 is SGHDN, CDR2 FVKESK. These data originate in a study of response to subunit inactivated influenza vaccine. TCRdb reprocessed the RT-PCR reads via MiXCR and lists one record per CDR3 protein. The sample lists hundreds of thousands of distinct CDR3 sequences, 20% to 25% seen once, with roughly 10% in the top ten. V and J are TRBV14 and TRBJ2-7, with D perhaps assigned TRBD1 or TRBD2 (5 bases each). The receptor was derived from a man between 45 and 75 years old who received an inactivated influenza vaccine. This specimen was PBMCs from blood, taken approximately 20 months after vaccination. The CDR3 protein is CASSPIPGRGPYEQYF. The CDR3, as DNA: TGTGCCAGCAGCCCGATTCCGGGACGAGGGCCCTACGAGCAGTACTTC.